This TCR beta chain was obtained from a study of T cell repertoires in cytomegalovirus infection. TCRdb itself ran the reads through MiXCR, one entry per CDR3 protein. The sample has 650,000 to 850,000 distinct CDR3 sequences; almost 30% are singletons. Notes on this clonotype: The antigen is undetermined.

The material was cultured CD8+ T cells from PBMCs, obtained from culture after CMV antigen stimulation. The receptor's source is a human donor in good health (CMV status not recorded). Some clones in this sample may be carry-over from other donors' samples.

Here the CDR3 reads CASSYDGGARSTEAFF. Written as DNA, the CDR3 is TGTGCCAGCAGTTACGACGGGGGCGCGAGGAGTACTGAAGCTTTCTTT. The rearrangement uses TRBV6-6 and TRBJ1-1; D might be TRBD1 (6 bases). Trimming removed 2 bases at V and 5 bases at J, with 18 bases between. CDR1 MNHNY and CDR2 SVGAGI come from the germline V gene (reference sequence). CDR3 size: 16 residues.